The count of the clone carrying this TCR beta chain is one. This sample stems from a study of blood T cell repertoires in COVID-19. At the level of the study: Sites across the United States, Italy and Spain contributed samples from acute and convalescent COVID-19. Sources were T cells, B-cell-depleted T cells, or PBMCs; the material itself was cDNA or gDNA.

In the original analysis: Counts of nucleated cells, estimated from reference gene primer amplification, were obtained. The data were produced by immunoSEQ multiplex PCR, yet TCRdb's version contains in-frame clones alone and is incomplete. The DNA was the basis for D and trimming; V, J and clone size are from that table. The table shows roughly 20,000 clones, with less than 85% occurring only once. Germline assignment: CDR1 SGHTA and CDR2 FQGNSA. The V segment lost 5 bases and the J segment 1 base; nucleotides outside the gene matches: 4. This CDR3 contains 14 residues. The chain carries TRBV7-2 and TRBJ1-1; TRBD1 agrees at 7 bases. The sequence was obtained from a man older than 75 with acute or convalescent COVID-19. The specimen sequenced was peripheral blood. The CDR3 reads CASSQGQENTEAFF. The CDR3 region has the DNA TGTGCCAGCAGCCAAGGACAGGAGAACACTGAAGCTTTCTTT.